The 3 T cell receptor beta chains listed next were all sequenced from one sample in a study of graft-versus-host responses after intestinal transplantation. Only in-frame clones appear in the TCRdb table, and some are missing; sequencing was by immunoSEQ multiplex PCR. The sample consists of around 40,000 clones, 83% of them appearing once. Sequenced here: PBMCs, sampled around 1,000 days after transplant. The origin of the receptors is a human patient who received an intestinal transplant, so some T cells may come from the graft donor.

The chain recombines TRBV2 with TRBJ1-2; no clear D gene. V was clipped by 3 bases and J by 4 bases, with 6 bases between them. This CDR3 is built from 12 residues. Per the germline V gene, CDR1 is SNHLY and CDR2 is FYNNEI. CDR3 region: CASSDDGYGYTF. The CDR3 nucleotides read TGTGCCAGCAGTGATGACGGCTATGGCTACACCTTC.

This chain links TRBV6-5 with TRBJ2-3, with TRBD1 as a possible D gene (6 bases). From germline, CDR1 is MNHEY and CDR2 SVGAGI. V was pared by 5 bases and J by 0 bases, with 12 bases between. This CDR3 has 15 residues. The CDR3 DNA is TGTGCCAGCAGTCCAGGGGTTTCGAGCACAGATACGCAGTATTTT. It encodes CASSPGVSSTDTQYF.

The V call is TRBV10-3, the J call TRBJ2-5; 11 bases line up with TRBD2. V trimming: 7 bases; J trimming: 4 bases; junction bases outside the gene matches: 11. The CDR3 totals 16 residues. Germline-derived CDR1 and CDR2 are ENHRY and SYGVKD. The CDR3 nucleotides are TGTGCCATCAAGACCACTAGCGGGAGTTTCGGAGAGACCCAGTACTTC. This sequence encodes CAIKTTSGSFGETQYF.